The clone carrying this T cell receptor beta chain was recorded a few times. TCRdb re-analysed the PCR reads in MiXCR, keeping a single row per CDR3 protein. This sample has approximately 77,000 distinct CDR3 sequences; under 55% occur once, and the top ten carry roughly 10%. The entry originates in a study of CDR3 diversity in severe acne. CDR3 length: 15 residues. Trimming pared 6 bases from V and 5 bases from J, leaving 17 bases between. The germline gives CDR1 LNHNV, CDR2 YYDKDF (reference sequence). The V and J genes are TRBV15 and TRBJ1-5; TRBD1 might be the D (6 bases). This TCR was recovered from a male donor with severe acne vulgaris. What was sequenced was blood. In nucleotides, the CDR3 is TGTGCCACCAGTAAAGGGGGTCTCCCCTATCAGCCCCAGCATTTT. Translating gives CATSKGGLPYQPQHF.